This TCR beta chain was sequenced during a study of blood T cell repertoires in COVID-19. Study-level information: Both acute and convalescent COVID-19 samples were obtained from the United States, Italy and Spain. The analysed material was cDNA or gDNA that came from T cells, B-cell-depleted T cells, or PBMCs.

TCRdb's copy holds only in-frame clones and misses some; the assay was immunoSEQ multiplex PCR. Here the sample spans roughly 100,000 clones, over 60% being singletons. Those enrolled in Seattle joined during active infection and were followed longitudinally afterward. The source of this sequence is a man at least 80 years old with COVID-19, enrolled during active disease. What was sequenced was peripheral blood.

The CDR3 nucleotides read TGCAGTGCTAGTTCGAAAGACTCTAGCACAGATACGCAGTATTTT. Translation gives CSASSKDSSTDTQYF. The chain carries TRBV20-1 and TRBJ2-3; D gene uncertain. Looked up from germline, CDR1 is DFQATT and CDR2 is SNEGSKA (reference sequence). Trimming left V 3 bases short and J 0 bases short, with 13 bases between. The CDR3 extends over 15 amino acids.